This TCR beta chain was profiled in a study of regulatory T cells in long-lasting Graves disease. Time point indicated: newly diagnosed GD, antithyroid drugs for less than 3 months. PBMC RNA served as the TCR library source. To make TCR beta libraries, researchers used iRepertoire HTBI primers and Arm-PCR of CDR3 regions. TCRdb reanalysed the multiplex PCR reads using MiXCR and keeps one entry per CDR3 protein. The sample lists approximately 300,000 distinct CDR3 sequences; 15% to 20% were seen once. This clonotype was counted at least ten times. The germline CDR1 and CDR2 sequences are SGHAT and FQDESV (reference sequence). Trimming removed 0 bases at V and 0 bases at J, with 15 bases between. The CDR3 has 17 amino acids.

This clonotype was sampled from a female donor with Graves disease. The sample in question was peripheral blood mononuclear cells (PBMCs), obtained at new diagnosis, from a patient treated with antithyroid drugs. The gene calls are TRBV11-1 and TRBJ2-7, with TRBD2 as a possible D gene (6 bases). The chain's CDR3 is CASSLARGPGISYEQYF. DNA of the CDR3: TGTGCCAGCAGCTTAGCGCGGGGACCAGGCATCTCCTACGAGCAGTACTTC.